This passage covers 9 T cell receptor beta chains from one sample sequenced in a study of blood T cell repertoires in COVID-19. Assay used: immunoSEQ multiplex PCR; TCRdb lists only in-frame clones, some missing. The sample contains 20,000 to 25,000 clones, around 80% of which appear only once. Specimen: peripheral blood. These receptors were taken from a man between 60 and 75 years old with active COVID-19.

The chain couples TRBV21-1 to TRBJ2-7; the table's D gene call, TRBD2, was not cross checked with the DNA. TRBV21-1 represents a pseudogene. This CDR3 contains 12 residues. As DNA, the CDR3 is TGTGCCAGCCGCGCCACCACCTACGAGCAGTACTTC. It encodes CASRATTYEQYF.

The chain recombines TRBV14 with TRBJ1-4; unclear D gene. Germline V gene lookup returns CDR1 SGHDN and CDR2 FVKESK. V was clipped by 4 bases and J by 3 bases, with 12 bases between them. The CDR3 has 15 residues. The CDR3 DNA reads TGTGCCAGCAGCCCCCTGGGAGGGCCTAATGAAAAACTGTTTTTT. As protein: CASSPLGGPNEKLFF. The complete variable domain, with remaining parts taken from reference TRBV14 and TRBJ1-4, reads EAGVTQFPSHSVIEKGQTVTLRCDPISGHDNLYWYRRVMGKEIKFLLHFVKESKQDESGMPNNRFLAERTGGTYSTLKVQPAELEDSGVYFCASSPLGGPNEKLFFGSGTQLSVL.

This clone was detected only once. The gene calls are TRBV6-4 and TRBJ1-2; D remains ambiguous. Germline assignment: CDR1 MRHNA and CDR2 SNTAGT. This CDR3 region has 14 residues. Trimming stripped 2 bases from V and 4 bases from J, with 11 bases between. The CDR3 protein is CASSDKTVPYGYTF. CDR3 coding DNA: TGTGCCAGCAGTGACAAAACAGTGCCCTATGGCTACACCTTC.

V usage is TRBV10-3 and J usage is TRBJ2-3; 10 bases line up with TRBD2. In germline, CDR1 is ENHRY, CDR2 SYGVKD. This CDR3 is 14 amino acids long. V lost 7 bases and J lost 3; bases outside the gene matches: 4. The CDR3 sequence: CAIKASGRTDTQYF. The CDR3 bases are TGTGCCATCAAGGCTAGCGGGAGAACAGATACGCAGTATTTT.

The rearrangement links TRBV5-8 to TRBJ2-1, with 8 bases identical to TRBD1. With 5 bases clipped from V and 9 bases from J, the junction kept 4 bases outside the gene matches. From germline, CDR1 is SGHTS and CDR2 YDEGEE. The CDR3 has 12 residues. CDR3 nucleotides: TGTGCCAGCAGTTATACAGGGGGTGAGCAGTTCTTC. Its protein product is CASSYTGGEQFF.

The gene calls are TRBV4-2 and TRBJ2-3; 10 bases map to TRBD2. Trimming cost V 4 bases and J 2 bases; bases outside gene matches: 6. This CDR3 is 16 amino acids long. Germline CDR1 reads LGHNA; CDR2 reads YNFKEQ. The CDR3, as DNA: TGTGCCAGCAGCCCCCTAGCGGGAGCCCACACAGATACGCAGTATTTT. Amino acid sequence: CASSPLAGAHTDTQYF.

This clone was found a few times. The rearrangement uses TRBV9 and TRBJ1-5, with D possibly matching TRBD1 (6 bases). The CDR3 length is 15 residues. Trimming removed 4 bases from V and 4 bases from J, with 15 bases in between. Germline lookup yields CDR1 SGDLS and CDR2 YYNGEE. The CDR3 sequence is CASSPGQGTNQPQHF. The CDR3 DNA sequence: TGTGCCAGCAGCCCCGGGCAGGGGACAAATCAGCCCCAGCATTTT.

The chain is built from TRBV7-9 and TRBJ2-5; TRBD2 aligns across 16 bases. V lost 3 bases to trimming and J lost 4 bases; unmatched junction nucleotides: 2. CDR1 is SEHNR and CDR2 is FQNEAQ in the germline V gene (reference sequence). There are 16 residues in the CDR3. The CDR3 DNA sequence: TGTGCCAGCAGCTTCGGGACTAGCGGGAGGGGAGAGACCCAGTACTTC. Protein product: CASSFGTSGRGETQYF.

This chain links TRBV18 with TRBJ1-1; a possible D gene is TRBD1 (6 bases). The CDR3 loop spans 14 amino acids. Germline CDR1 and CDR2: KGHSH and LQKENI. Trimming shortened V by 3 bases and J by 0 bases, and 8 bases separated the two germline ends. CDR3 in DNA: TGTGCCAGCTCACCGGGGGCAGTGAACACTGAAGCTTTCTTT. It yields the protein CASSPGAVNTEAFF.